Below, 12 T cell receptor beta chains from the same sample are listed, as sequenced in a study of blood T cell repertoires in COVID-19. Produced via immunoSEQ multiplex PCR; TCRdb's table is partial and in-frame only. The data contain around 200,000 clones, 87% of them singletons. Sequencing was done on a sample of peripheral blood. All receptors come from a man aged 40-49 years with active or convalescent COVID-19.

CDR3 in amino acids: CASSTGMGQPQHF. The CDR3 region has the DNA TGTGCCAGCAGTACAGGGATGGGTCAGCCCCAGCATTTT. The V call is TRBV12-3 or TRBV12-4, the J call TRBJ1-5, with D maybe TRBD1 (6 bases). The CDR3 has 13 amino acids. V was shortened by 5 bases and J by 6 bases, with 11 bases between the two germline ends.

This chain links TRBV12-3 or TRBV12-4 with TRBJ2-5; D is ambiguous. Deletions cut 1 base from V and 3 bases from J, with 6 bases between. CDR3 length: 13 residues. The CDR3 sequence is CASSLEREETQYF. CDR3 nucleotides: TGTGCCAGCAGTTTAGAACGAGAAGAGACCCAGTACTTC.

This chain uses TRBV29-1 with TRBJ1-1; D not certain. The CDR3 extends over 13 amino acids. Trimming shortened V by 4 bases and J by 0 bases, and 9 bases separated the two germline ends. Germline lookup yields CDR1 SQVTM and CDR2 ANQGSEA. CDR3 sequence reads: CSVGQRLNTEAFF. CDR3 nucleotides: TGCAGCGTTGGTCAGCGCTTGAACACTGAAGCTTTCTTT.

The genes are TRBV5-6 and TRBJ1-4; possible D gene TRBD1, 5 bases. CDR1 and CDR2 from the germline V gene are SGHDT and YYEEEE. The CDR3 sequence is 17 residues long. Trimming removed 2 bases at V and 0 bases at J, with 14 bases between. In DNA, the CDR3 is TGTGCCAGCAGCTTTGGAGGGGTCACAGCAACTAATGAAAAACTGTTTTTT. Amino acid sequence: CASSFGGVTATNEKLFF.

CDR3 sequence (DNA): TGTGCCAGCAGCCACGGGACAGGGGGCTCCAATGAGCAGTTCTTC. Protein sequence: CASSHGTGGSNEQFF. The chain recombines TRBV6-4 with TRBJ2-1, with TRBD1 identical over 12 bases. V was clipped by 6 bases and J by 6 bases; unmatched bases: 6. Germline loops: CDR1 MRHNA, CDR2 SNTAGT. The CDR3 is 15 amino acids.

The chain is built from TRBV20-1 and TRBJ2-1, with TRBD2 matching 7 bases. The V gene's germline CDR1 is DFQATT and CDR2 SNEGSKA (reference sequence). V shed 6 bases, J shed 15 bases, and the junction held 11 bases outside the gene matches. The CDR3 runs 11 residues. CDR3 sequence reads: CSAREGPARFF. The CDR3 nucleotides read TGCAGTGCCAGGGAGGGGCCGGCGCGGTTCTTC.

The chain joins TRBV24-1 to TRBJ1-1, with TRBD1 matching over 8 bases. Trimming took 9 bases from V and 1 from J; bases not matched to a gene: 3. Germline V gives CDR1 KGHDR, CDR2 SFDVKD. There are 13 residues in the CDR3. In DNA, the CDR3 is TGTGCCACCTCTGGACAGGGGAACACTGAAGCTTTCTTT. Encoded protein: CATSGQGNTEAFF.

V usage is TRBV5-6 and J usage is TRBJ1-6; D not resolved. Trimming stripped 0 bases from V and 8 bases from J, with 12 bases between. CDR1 and CDR2 from the germline V gene are SGHDT and YYEEEE. The CDR3 runs 15 residues. The CDR3 sequence: CASSLVNTRDSPLHF. The CDR3 DNA reads as TGTGCCAGCAGCTTGGTAAATACGAGGGATTCACCCCTCCACTTT.

The V call is TRBV18, the J call TRBJ1-1; D is uncertain. The germline V gene encodes CDR1 KGHSH and CDR2 LQKENI. The CDR3 has 12 amino acids. The V end lost 4 bases, the J end lost 4 bases, and 7 bases lay between the germline ends. The CDR3 loop is CASSRGLTEAFF. The DNA for the CDR3 is TGTGCCAGCTCACGAGGACTCACTGAAGCTTTCTTT.

This clone appeared many times. The gene calls are TRBV7-9 and TRBJ1-2, with TRBD1 matching 12 bases. The CDR3 is 15 amino acids. V shed 5 bases and J 8 bases; nucleotides not matched to a gene: 9. Per the germline V gene, CDR1 is SEHNR and CDR2 is FQNEAQ (reference sequence). The chain's CDR3 is CASSPGTGGAKGYTF. As DNA, the CDR3 is TGTGCCAGCAGCCCTGGGACAGGGGGCGCGAAGGGCTACACCTTC.

This chain joins TRBV9 and TRBJ2-1; 8 nucleotides align to TRBD2. Germline values: CDR1 SGDLS, CDR2 YYNGEE. The V gene end was trimmed by 0 bases and the J gene end by 7 bases; junction bases not matched to a gene: 9. The CDR3 is 16 amino acids. This chain's CDR3 is CASSVGMSGGQNEQFF. The CDR3 DNA sequence: TGTGCCAGCAGCGTAGGAATGAGCGGGGGTCAAAATGAGCAGTTCTTC.

The CDR3 DNA follows: TGTGCTAGTGCCCTGGGACTAGCGGATCCCTACGAGCAGTACTTC. It is translated as CASALGLADPYEQYF. The chain uses TRBV12-5 and TRBJ2-7, with TRBD2 identical over 11 bases. Germline V CDR1 and CDR2: LGHNT, FRNRAP. The CDR3 totals 15 residues. J lost 2 bases, V lost 7 bases, and 7 bases had no gene match.